The TCR beta chain under discussion was sequenced for a study of tumor and adjacent non-tumor tissue in lung cancer. Overall study context: The cohort had approximately 13 adenocarcinoma, 2 squamous cell and 1 small cell patients. Patients were aged roughly 30 to 76, some 10 men and about five women, stage I to III. About 4.17 million productive TCRbeta reads were obtained per sample on average. Regarding the study as a whole: Tumor tissue had significantly higher TCR diversity than normal lung.

No cell sorting was done before RNA was extracted from the tissue. This clonotype was seen only once. Its matching antigen is unknown. Because it lacks the conserved phenylalanine or tryptophan at the end, this CDR3 is likely a read error. The DNA is omitted, as the CDR3 cannot be located on it reliably, and the CDR3 follows TCRdb's listing. The library came from three nested PCR rounds adapted from ARM-PCR protocols. MiXCR, applied by TCRdb to the multiplex PCR reads, yields one record per CDR3 protein. The table has under 150,000 distinct CDR3 sequences, 66% seen once. The CDR3 spans 12 residues, counting both ends. The germline CDR1 and CDR2 sequences are SGHNT and YENEEA.

The rearrangement uses TRBV11-3 and TRBJ2-1. This clonotype was sampled from a man aged 30 to 39 with non-small cell lung cancer. Sequencing input: lung tumor tissue. CDR3: CASSLVSDEQFY.